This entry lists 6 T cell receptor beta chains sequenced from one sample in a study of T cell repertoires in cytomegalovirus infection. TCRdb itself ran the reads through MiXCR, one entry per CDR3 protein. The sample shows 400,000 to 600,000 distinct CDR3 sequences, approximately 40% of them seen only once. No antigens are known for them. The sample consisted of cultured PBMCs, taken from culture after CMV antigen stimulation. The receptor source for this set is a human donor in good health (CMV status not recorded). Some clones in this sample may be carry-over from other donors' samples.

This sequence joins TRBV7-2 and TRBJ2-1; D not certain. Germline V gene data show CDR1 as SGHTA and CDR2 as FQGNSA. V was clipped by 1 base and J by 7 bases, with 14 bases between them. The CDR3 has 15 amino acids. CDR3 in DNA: TGTGCCAGCAGCTTAGTGGCGACCACCGGGAATGAGCAGTTCTTC. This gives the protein CASSLVATTGNEQFF. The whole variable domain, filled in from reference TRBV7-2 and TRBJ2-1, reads GAGVSQSPSNKVTEKGKDVELRCDPISGHTALYWYRQSLGQGLEFLIYFQGNSAPDKSGLPSDRFSAERTGGSVSTLTIQRTQQEDSAVYLCASSLVATTGNEQFFGPGTRLTVL.

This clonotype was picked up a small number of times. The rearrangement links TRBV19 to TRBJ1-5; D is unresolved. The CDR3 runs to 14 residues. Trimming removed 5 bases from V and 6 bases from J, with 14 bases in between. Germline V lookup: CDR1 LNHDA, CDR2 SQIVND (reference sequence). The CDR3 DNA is TGTGCCAGTAGTCAAACTTCGAAGGGTCAGCCCCAGCATTTT. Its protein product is CASSQTSKGQPQHF.

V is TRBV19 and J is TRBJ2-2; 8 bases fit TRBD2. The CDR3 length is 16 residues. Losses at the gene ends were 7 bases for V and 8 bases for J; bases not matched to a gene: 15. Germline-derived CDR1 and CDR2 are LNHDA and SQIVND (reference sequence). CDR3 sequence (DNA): TGTGCCAGTAATCCGATCGGACGAGCGGGAGATGGGGAGCTGTTTTTT. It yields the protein CASNPIGRAGDGELFF.

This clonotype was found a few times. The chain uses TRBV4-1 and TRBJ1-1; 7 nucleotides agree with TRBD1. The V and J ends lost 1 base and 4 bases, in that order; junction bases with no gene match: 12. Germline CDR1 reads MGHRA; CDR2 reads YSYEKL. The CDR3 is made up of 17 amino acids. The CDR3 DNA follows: TGCGCCAGCAGCCAAGCCCTCTTATTTCGACAGGGCACTGAAGCTTTCTTT. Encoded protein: CASSQALLFRQGTEAFF.

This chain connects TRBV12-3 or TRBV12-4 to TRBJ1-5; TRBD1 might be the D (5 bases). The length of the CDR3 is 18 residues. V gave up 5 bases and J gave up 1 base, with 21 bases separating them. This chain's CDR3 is CASSPGSPSGRSNQPQHF. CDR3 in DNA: TGTGCCAGCAGTCCAGGGAGTCCTTCGGGTAGGAGCAATCAGCCCCAGCATTTT.

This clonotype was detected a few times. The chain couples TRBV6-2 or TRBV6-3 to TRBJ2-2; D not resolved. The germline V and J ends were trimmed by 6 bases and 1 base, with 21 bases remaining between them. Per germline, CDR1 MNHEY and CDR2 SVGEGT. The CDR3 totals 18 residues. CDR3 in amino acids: CASSYSPGRTVNTGELFF. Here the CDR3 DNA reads TGTGCCAGCAGCTATTCCCCCGGAAGGACCGTGAACACCGGGGAGCTGTTTTTT.